One and the same sample provided the 14 T cell receptor beta chains below, sequenced in a study of cytomegalovirus exposure and HLA in healthy donors. PCR primers comprised 60 Vbeta and 13 Jbeta primers. Clones were read by immunoSEQ multiplex PCR, and TCRdb kept only the in-frame ones, dropping some. This repertoire includes under 50,000 clones. The sample was PBMCs. These receptors all stem from a male donor in good health and CMV-seronegative.

The chain recombines TRBV5-6 with TRBJ1-1, with a weak D call TRBD1 (6 bases). V lost 4 bases and J lost 0, with 13 bases in between. Germline V gene data show CDR1 as SGHDT and CDR2 as YYEEEE. This CDR3 spans 15 amino acids. CDR3 nucleotides: TGTGCCAGCAGCGTAACGGGACATATGAACACTGAAGCTTTCTTT. It is translated as CASSVTGHMNTEAFF.

The chain recombines TRBV7-9 with TRBJ1-6; 7 bases are shared with TRBD1. Per germline, CDR1 SEHNR and CDR2 FQNEAQ (reference sequence). V was clipped by 5 bases and J by 14 bases; unmatched bases: 12. The CDR3 sequence is 14 residues long. CDR3 in amino acids: CASSPVGQALSLHF. In nucleotides, the CDR3 is TGTGCCAGCAGCCCCGTTGGACAGGCTTTATCCCTCCACTTT.

V is TRBV7-2 and J is TRBJ2-2, with D perhaps matching TRBD2 (6 bases). Trimming stripped 5 bases from V and 3 bases from J, with 13 bases between. The CDR3 spans 15 residues. Germline values: CDR1 SGHTA, CDR2 FQGNSA. As DNA, the CDR3 is TGTGCCAGCAGCAGCTGGGACTTCTACACCGGGGAGCTGTTTTTT. This sequence encodes CASSSWDFYTGELFF.

The chain is built from TRBV9 and TRBJ1-1, with D maybe TRBD1 (6 bases). The CDR3 length is 16 residues. V lost 6 bases and J lost 0, with 18 bases in between. Germline CDR1 reads SGDLS; CDR2 reads YYNGEE. The CDR3 reads CASTFLGPGVNTEAFF. The DNA of the CDR3 is TGTGCCAGCACCTTCCTGGGGCCAGGGGTGAACACTGAAGCTTTCTTT.

The chain recombines TRBV12-5 with TRBJ1-5; TRBD1 matches at 9 bases. From germline, CDR1 is LGHNT and CDR2 FRNRAP. The CDR3 is made up of 16 amino acids. With V trimmed by 7 bases and J by 9 bases, 16 bases remained unmatched. The CDR3 is CASANSGTGLHRPQHF. The CDR3 region has the DNA TGTGCTAGTGCCAATTCCGGGACAGGGCTCCACCGGCCCCAGCATTTT.

The chain has TRBV4-2 and TRBJ2-6; D is unresolved. From germline, CDR1 is LGHNA and CDR2 YNFKEQ. The V end was cut by 0 bases, the J end by 0 bases, with 6 bases between. The CDR3 has 16 residues. The CDR3 coding sequence is TGTGCCAGCAGCCAAGAGTCTAGCTCTGGGGCCAACGTCCTGACTTTC. Amino acid sequence: CASSQESSSGANVLTF.

The chain combines TRBV14 with TRBJ1-2, with 8 nucleotides matching TRBD1. Germline CDR1 and CDR2: SGHDN and FVKESK. This CDR3 is 15 amino acids long. Trimming took 4 bases from V and 1 from J; bases not matched to a gene: 5. DNA of the CDR3: TGTGCCAGCAGCCGCCAGGGGGCGATTAACTATGGCTACACCTTC. Translated: CASSRQGAINYGYTF.

The chain uses TRBV5-8 and TRBJ1-5; D may be TRBD1 (5 bases). The CDR3 length is 16 residues. The V gene lost 3 bases and the J gene lost 3 bases, with 16 bases spanning the gap. Germline V gene sequence: CDR1 SGHTS, CDR2 YDEGEE. CDR3 DNA sequence: TGTGCCAGCAGCTGGGGGGACGGGATTGACAATCAGCCCCAGCATTTT. Its translation: CASSWGDGIDNQPQHF.

The gene calls are TRBV28 and TRBJ1-5, with 9 bases identical to TRBD1. CDR3 size: 16 residues. J lost 5 bases, V lost 4 bases, and 9 bases had no gene match. Germline V CDR1 and CDR2: MDHEN, SYDVKM. The CDR3 DNA reads as TGTGCCAGCAGTTGGGGGGTAGACAGGGGGGATCAGCCCCAGCATTTT. It specifies CASSWGVDRGDQPQHF.

The genes are TRBV7-8 and TRBJ2-7; TRBD2 is a possible D gene (5 bases). This CDR3 is built from 15 residues. The V gene lost 1 base and the J gene lost 3 bases, with 13 bases spanning the gap. Per the germline V gene, CDR1 is SGHVS and CDR2 is FQNEAQ. Written as DNA, the CDR3 is TGTGCCAGCAGCTTAGATCCATCTAGCAGCTACGAGCAGTACTTC. Translation: CASSLDPSSSYEQYF.

The chain couples TRBV6-5 to TRBJ1-6; D possibly corresponds to TRBD1 (5 bases). Trimming stripped 6 bases from V and 9 bases from J, with 18 bases between. This CDR3 has 15 residues. Germline loops: CDR1 MNHEY, CDR2 SVGAGI. CDR3 sequence reads: CASSLTTGLISPLHF. As DNA, the CDR3 is TGTGCCAGCAGCCTTACTACAGGCCTAATTTCACCCCTCCACTTT.

The chain joins TRBV4-1 to TRBJ1-2; TRBD1 matches at 10 bases. The V gene's germline CDR1 is MGHRA and CDR2 YSYEKL. V gave up 0 bases and J gave up 4 bases; unmatched junction bases: 5. The CDR3 runs to 16 residues. The CDR3 sequence: CASSQEPGQGIYGYTF. The CDR3 DNA sequence: TGCGCCAGCAGCCAAGAACCGGGACAGGGGATCTATGGCTACACCTTC.

V and J are TRBV5-1 and TRBJ2-7; the D gene is possibly TRBD2 (5 bases). From germline, CDR1 is SGHRS and CDR2 YFSETQ. The V end lost 1 base, the J end lost 3 bases, and 8 bases lay between the germline ends. This CDR3 has 13 residues. CDR3 sequence reads: CASSLPGVYEQYF. The CDR3 coding sequence is TGCGCCAGCAGCTTGCCCGGGGTCTACGAGCAGTACTTC.

Comment on this clone: Distinct nucleotide sequences in the sample also encode this CDR3. This chain joins TRBV5-1 and TRBJ2-7; D might be TRBD1 (6 bases). Germline V gene sequence: CDR1 SGHRS, CDR2 YFSETQ. CDR3 length: 13 residues. Trimming pared 0 bases from V and 6 bases from J, leaving 10 bases between. CDR3 sequence reads: CASSLDRVGEQYF. CDR3 in DNA: TGCGCCAGCAGCTTGGACAGGGTAGGCGAGCAGTACTTC.